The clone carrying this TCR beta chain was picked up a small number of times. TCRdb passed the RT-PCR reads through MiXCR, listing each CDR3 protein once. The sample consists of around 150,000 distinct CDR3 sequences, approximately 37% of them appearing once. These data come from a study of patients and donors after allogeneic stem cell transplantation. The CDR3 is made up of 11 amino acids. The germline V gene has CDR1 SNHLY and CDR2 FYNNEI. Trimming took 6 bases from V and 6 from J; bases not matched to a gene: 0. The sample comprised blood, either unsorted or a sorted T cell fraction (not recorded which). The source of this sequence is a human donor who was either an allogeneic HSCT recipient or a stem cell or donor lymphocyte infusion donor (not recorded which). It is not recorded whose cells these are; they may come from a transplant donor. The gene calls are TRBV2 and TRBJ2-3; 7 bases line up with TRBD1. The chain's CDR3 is CASRQGDTQYF. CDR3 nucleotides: TGTGCCAGCAGACAGGGGGATACGCAGTATTTT.